The rows below give T cell receptor beta chains drawn from one sample of a study of T-cell reconstitution after alpha-beta-depleted transplantation in children. TCRdb re-analysed the PCR reads in MiXCR, keeping a single row per CDR3 protein. The sample yields approximately 240,000 distinct CDR3 sequences, about 11% seen once. The sequences come from PBMCs, collected before TCRalphabeta/CD19-depleted stem cell transplant. These TCRs come from a child in the first two years of life with acute myeloid leukemia, due to receive a stem cell transplant. The CDR3 runs from the conserved cysteine through the conserved F or W. A D gene is named only where the DNA matches it firmly. Not every row has a clone size; where given, it reads once, few, many or a size class.

j_gene | v_gene | d_gene | abundance | CDR3aa | CDR3nt
TRBJ1-1 | TRBV30 | TRBD1 | many | CAWSGITGATEAFF | TGTGCCTGGAGTGGTATTACAGGGGCCACTGAAGCTTTCTTT
TRBJ2-1 | TRBV20-1 | NA | many | CSARWLGGINEQFF | TGCAGTGCTAGGTGGCTAGGGGGGATCAATGAGCAGTTCTTC
TRBJ2-1 | TRBV28 | NA | many | CASSLFRSYNEQFF | TGTGCCAGCAGTTTATTTAGGTCCTACAATGAGCAGTTCTTC
TRBJ2-7 | TRBV24-1 | NA | many | CATSPRGTYEQYF | TGTGCCACCTCTCCTCGCGGCACCTACGAGCAGTACTTC
TRBJ1-1 | TRBV10-1 | NA | many | CASSDEKNTEAFF | TGCGCCAGCAGTGATGAGAAGAACACTGAAGCTTTCTTT
TRBJ2-7 | TRBV4-1 | NA | many | CASSQKQGPYEQYF | TGCGCCAGCAGCCAGAAACAGGGCCCCTACGAGCAGTACTTC
TRBJ2-2 | TRBV5-6 | NA | many | CASSFQWSGTGELFF | TGTGCCAGCAGCTTCCAGTGGTCGGGCACCGGGGAGCTGTTTTTT
TRBJ1-2 | TRBV7-2 | NA | many | CASSLEGGNYGYTF | TGTGCCAGCAGCTTAGAGGGGGGTAACTATGGCTACACCTTC
TRBJ1-2 | TRBV27 | NA | many | CASSLWGYGYTF | TGTGCCAGCAGTTTATGGGGCTATGGCTACACCTTC
TRBJ2-3 | TRBV19 | NA | many | CASSTTGFTDTQYF | TGTGCCAGTAGTACGACAGGTTTCACAGATACGCAGTATTTT
TRBJ1-1 | TRBV12-3/TRBV12-4 | NA | many | CASTAAVVVDTEAFF | TGTGCCAGCACTGCTGCTGTAGTGGTGGACACTGAAGCTTTCTTT
TRBJ1-2 | TRBV28 | NA | NA | CASSPPPGARGYTF | TGTGCCAGCAGCCCCCCCCCAGGGGCGCGCGGCTACACCTTC
TRBJ2-7 | TRBV24-1 | NA | many | CATSDLKEQYF | TGTGCCACCAGTGATTTGAAAGAGCAGTACTTC
TRBJ2-1 | TRBV11-2 | TRBD2 | many | CASSLRVLAGGINEQFF | TGTGCCAGCAGCCTTAGAGTACTAGCGGGAGGTATAAATGAGCAGTTCTTC
TRBJ2-7 | TRBV10-3 | NA | many | CAISESPGQPPGAYEQYF | TGTGCCATCAGTGAGTCCCCCGGACAACCCCCTGGGGCCTACGAGCAGTACTTC
TRBJ2-7 | TRBV5-1 | NA | many | CASSRTLSYEQYF | TGCGCCAGCAGCAGGACACTCTCCTACGAGCAGTACTTC
TRBJ2-7 | TRBV19 | NA | NA | CASSISSPYEQYF | TGTGCCAGTAGTATATCCAGCCCCTACGAGCAGTACTTC
TRBJ1-1 | TRBV20-1 | TRBD1 | many | CSANRGGTEAFF | TGCAGTGCTAACAGGGGAGGCACTGAAGCTTTCTTT
TRBJ1-5 | TRBV5-1 | NA | many | CASSLDPGTEQPQHF | TGCGCCAGCAGCTTGGACCCGGGCACAGAACAGCCCCAGCATTTT
TRBJ2-7 | TRBV20-1 | TRBD2 | many | CSANRRESNEQYF | TGCAGTGCTAATAGGCGGGAGTCAAACGAGCAGTACTTC
TRBJ1-1 | TRBV20-1 | NA | many | CSARVAPEAFF | TGCAGTGCTAGAGTTGCTCCTGAAGCTTTCTTT
TRBJ1-2 | TRBV29-1 | TRBD1 | many | CSVTNDREGNGYTF | TGCAGCGTGACAAACGACAGGGAAGGGAATGGCTACACCTTC
TRBJ2-1 | TRBV18 | NA | NA | CASSPGAGKYNEQFF | TGTGCCAGCTCACCAGGGGCAGGGAAATACAATGAGCAGTTCTTC
TRBJ2-5 | TRBV7-9 | TRBD2 | many | CASSPGGRVHQETQYF | TGTGCCAGCAGCCCCGGGGGGAGGGTGCACCAAGAGACCCAGTACTTC
TRBJ1-3 | TRBV5-1 | NA | NA | CTSSQLSGAPSANTIYF | TGCACCAGCAGCCAACTCTCAGGGGCCCCCTCTGCAAACACCATATATTTT
TRBJ1-1 | TRBV3-1 | TRBD1 | many | CASSGQGAEAFF | TGTGCCAGCAGCGGACAGGGGGCGGAAGCTTTCTTT
TRBJ2-3 | TRBV29-1 | NA | many | CSVRTWSADTQYF | TGCAGCGTGCGGACCTGGTCGGCAGATACGCAGTATTTT
TRBJ1-1 | TRBV19 | NA | many | CASRKDSLNTEAFF | TGTGCCAGTAGGAAGGACAGCCTAAACACTGAAGCTTTCTTT
TRBJ1-5 | TRBV10-3 | TRBD1 | many | CAIATGENQPQHF | TGTGCCATCGCGACAGGGGAAAATCAGCCCCAGCATTTT
TRBJ2-7 | TRBV5-1 | NA | many | CASATGILREQYF | TGCGCCAGCGCAACAGGGATCCTTCGCGAGCAGTACTTC
TRBJ1-6 | TRBV4-2 | NA | many | CASTPGQVNSPLHF | TGTGCCAGCACCCCGGGACAAGTTAATTCACCCCTCCACTTT
TRBJ1-5 | TRBV19 | NA | NA | CASSTGTTRNQPQHF | TGTGCCAGTAGTACTGGGACGACTCGCAATCAGCCCCAGCATTTT
TRBJ2-7 | TRBV5-1 | TRBD2 | many | CASHYYAGAAYEQYF | TGCGCCAGCCACTACTATGCGGGAGCGGCCTACGAGCAGTACTTC
TRBJ2-7 | TRBV20-1 | NA | many | CSARDVRGLYEQYF | TGCAGTGCTAGAGATGTGCGGGGCCTCTACGAGCAGTACTTC
TRBJ2-2 | TRBV7-9 | NA | many | CASSSPSNTGELFF | TGTGCCAGCAGCTCACCTTCGAACACCGGGGAGCTGTTTTTT
TRBJ1-5 | TRBV10-2 | NA | many | CASSEGDGNQPQHF | TGCGCCAGCAGTGAGGGGGACGGCAATCAGCCCCAGCATTTT
TRBJ1-3 | TRBV20-1 | NA | many | CSASRDTGRNTIYF | TGCAGTGCTAGTCGGGACACAGGCCGAAACACCATATATTTT
TRBJ2-5 | TRBV19 | NA | NA | CASSRLNQETQYF | TGTGCCAGTAGTCGGCTGAACCAAGAGACCCAGTACTTC
TRBJ2-3 | TRBV7-2 | NA | many | CASSSRMGTQYF | TGTGCCAGCAGCTCCCGGATGGGTACGCAGTATTTT
TRBJ1-1 | TRBV13 | NA | few | CASSLEAAPNRAFF | TGTGCCAGCAGTCTAGAGGCTGCGCCCAATAGAGCTTTCTTT
TRBJ1-2 | TRBV5-1 | TRBD1 | many | CASSSPGQIYGYTF | TGCGCCAGCAGCAGTCCGGGACAGATCTATGGCTACACCTTC
TRBJ2-5 | TRBV7-9 | NA | few | CASSLEAGRETHYF | TGTGCCAGCAGCTTAGAAGCGGGCCGAGAGACCCATTACTTC
TRBJ2-2 | TRBV7-3 | TRBD2 | NA | CASSPSSGRRTNTGELFF | TGTGCCAGCAGCCCCTCTAGCGGGAGGAGAACGAACACCGGGGAGCTGTTTTTT
TRBJ2-3 | TRBV28 | NA | many | CASTLNTDSTDTQYF | TGTGCCAGCACCCTAAATACTGACAGCACAGATACGCAGTATTTT
TRBJ1-1 | TRBV12-3/TRBV12-4 | NA | many | CASSPSTGTEAFF | TGTGCCAGCAGTCCCTCGACCGGCACTGAAGCTTTCTTT
TRBJ2-7 | TRBV5-1 | NA | many | CASSLTGEQYF | TGCGCCAGCAGCTTGACAGGCGAGCAGTACTTC
TRBJ1-3 | TRBV5-1 | TRBD1 | many | CASRGQGLSGNTIYF | TGCGCCAGCAGAGGACAGGGCCTCTCTGGAAACACCATATATTTT
TRBJ1-2 | TRBV5-1 | NA | many | CASSLGDGLFSYGYTF | TGCGCCAGCAGCTTGGGGGACGGACTCTTCTCGTATGGCTACACCTTC
TRBJ2-5 | TRBV28 | NA | many | CASSPFGQLQETQYF | TGTGCCAGCAGTCCTTTTGGACAGCTCCAAGAGACCCAGTACTTC
TRBJ2-7 | TRBV6-5 | NA | many | CASSYMGGSYEQYF | TGTGCCAGCAGTTACATGGGCGGCTCCTACGAGCAGTACTTC
TRBJ1-1 | TRBV7-2 | NA | many | CASSLQKTVAEEAFF | TGTGCCAGCAGCCTACAGAAGACAGTGGCCGAGGAAGCTTTCTTT